This T cell receptor beta chain was recovered during a study of T cells in Graves' hyperthyroidism and ophthalmopathy (dated by TCRdb to about 2019). As for the study more broadly: Peripheral blood was sampled at the time of initial diagnosis, prior to any treatment. Once sampling was done, hyperthyroidism patients were given methimazole at a starting dose of 30 mg daily, whereas ophthalmopathy patients were given high-dose intravenous methylprednisolone. The paper reports TCR Vbeta CDR3 sequencing of 140 or so peripheral blood samples: around 41 ophthalmopathy, fewer than 85 hyperthyroidism and approximately 17 progressor patients. A discovery cohort of about a hundred patients, approximately 45 with Graves' ophthalmopathy and 55 to 65 with stable Graves' hyperthyroidism, was used to find distinguishing TCR V-J signatures. The 80 to 100 discovery patients were randomly divided into training and test sets at a 7:3 ratio. Prospective prediction of ophthalmopathy was tested in an independent validation cohort consisting of roughly 19 hyperthyroidism patients and some 15 patients who later progressed to ophthalmopathy. In several Graves' hyperthyroidism patients, the study also compared T-cell repertoires from thyroid tissue with T-cell repertoires from blood.

This clonotype appeared a few times. Its antigen remains unidentified. No per-base quality is available; no much larger clone lies one base away. Graves' hyperthyroidism was defined as stable when no progression to ophthalmopathy occurred over 18 months of follow-up. Hyperthyroidism patients were aged 18 to 65 years and newly diagnosed, with disease duration of less than 2 months. The study excluded patients with uncontrolled infections, other autoimmune diseases, pregnancy or lactation. Diagnoses were based on clinical symptoms, serum thyroxine and TRAb, thyroid ultrasound and orbital computed tomography. Ficoll-Paque density gradient centrifugation was used to isolate PBMCs from around 10 ml of fresh peripheral blood. Trizol reagent was used to extract total RNA, and RNA quality was then checked on an Agilent 2100 Bioanalyzer. The TCR beta CDR3 regions were amplified from RNA transcripts. A first-round RT-PCR of the TCR CDR3 used the HTBI primer set with the Qiagen OneStep RT-PCR kit. The libraries were constructed in a second round of multiplex PCR and then size-selected and purified. The libraries were sequenced on an Illumina HiSeq2000 using paired-end 100 bp reads. The original methods were these. SOAPnuke was used to process the raw data, throwing out any read that contained adapters or uncalled bases, had a mean Phred below 15, or lacked an exact constant-primer or identifier match. High-quality paired reads were merged using COPE v1.2.5, and each unique nucleotide sequence was defined as a clonotype. MiTCR v1.1 was used to align clonotypes to the IMGT TRBV, TRBD and TRBJ reference segments. Analysis was restricted to V-J combinations with a frequency above 0.0001, which covered about 99% of repertoires. A TCS score was defined as the ratio of F50 (clonal expansion) to E x V (chaos), with BLOSUM62-based TCRdist applied between CDR3 peptides within each V-J. Welch's t-statistics and random forest reduced several hundred V-J features to roughly 13, which were used in a naive Bayes classifier (R e1071). TCRdb reprocessed the public reads (quality trimming at Q25 with fastp, clone calling with MiXCR) and kept in-frame beta chains. Rows merge per CDR3 protein into single entries with the most common DNA and genes. The V and J calls come from TCRdb's annotation, not from the publication. This sample gives hundreds of thousands of distinct CDR3 sequences in total; approximately 25% of them show up just once. The leading ten clones occupy more than 60% of the sample.

The germline V and J ends show losses of 8 bases and 2 bases respectively, and no gene match explains 7 bases of the junction. Including the terminal cysteine and phenylalanine, the CDR3 comprises 15 residues. The sequence is cut down to CDR3 DNA, 45 bases in frame from base 1. Reading the germline V gene gives CDR1 SNHLY and CDR2 FYNNEI. Broader findings and caveats from the paper: In validation, the model predicted progression to ophthalmopathy with over 65% sensitivity and over 72% specificity, a median of 6.5 months before onset. Ophthalmopathy was separated from stable hyperthyroidism by a 13 V-J signature model, with approximately 90% sensitivity and approximately 81% specificity obtained in cross-validation and 80%/75% obtained in testing. Blood samples also contained most of the expanded thyroid clonotypes (frequency above 0.001), which suggests that blood repertoires may reflect thyroid immune responses. No statistical method was used to fix the sample size in advance, and group allocation was not hidden from the investigators.

What was sequenced was blood. The sequence derives from a man in his forties or fifties with Graves' hyperthyroidism. The chain is assembled from TRBV2 and TRBJ2-3; 10 central nucleotides agree with TRBD1. The CDR3 region: CASALGQGVTDTQYF. The base sequence is TGTGCCAGCGCCCTCGGACAGGGGGTCACAGATACGCAGTATTTT.